The rows below give T cell receptor beta chains drawn from one sample of a study of tumor-infiltrating lymphocytes in localized non-small cell lung cancer. TCRdb's table, derived via immunoSEQ multiplex PCR, lists solely in-frame clones and lacks some. The sample includes 21,000 or so clones, approximately 80% of them seen just once. Sequencing used lung tumor tissue. The receptors were sampled from a human donor with non-small cell lung cancer. The CDR3 runs from the conserved cysteine through the conserved F or W. The order of the fields is CDR3 length, clone size, J gene, D gene, V gene, CDR3 protein, CDR3 DNA. The D gene is left open where the match is weak. Not every row has a clone size; where given, it reads once, few, many or a size class.

CDR3 length: 15; clone size: .; J gene: TRBJ1-1; D gene: .; V gene: TRBV2; CDR3 protein: CASSAIKTLNTEAFF; CDR3 DNA: TGTGCCAGCAGTGCGATTAAGACCCTGAACACTGAAGCTTTCTTT
CDR3 length: 11; clone size: .; J gene: TRBJ2-1; D gene: .; V gene: TRBV20-1; CDR3 protein: CSAKPLNEQFF; CDR3 DNA: TGCAGTGCTAAACCCCTTAATGAGCAGTTCTTC
CDR3 length: 15; clone size: .; J gene: TRBJ2-1; D gene: .; V gene: TRBV4-3; CDR3 protein: CASSQGAAPGNEQFF; CDR3 DNA: TGCGCCAGCAGCCAAGGGGCGGCCCCAGGGAATGAGCAGTTCTTC
CDR3 length: 15; clone size: .; J gene: TRBJ2-3; D gene: .; V gene: TRBV18; CDR3 protein: CASSPWGDSTDTQYF; CDR3 DNA: TGTGCCAGCTCACCATGGGGGGATAGCACAGATACGCAGTATTTT
CDR3 length: 15; clone size: .; J gene: TRBJ1-2; D gene: .; V gene: TRBV5-4; CDR3 protein: CASSSKKGDVDGYTF; CDR3 DNA: TGTGCCAGCAGCTCAAAAAAAGGGGACGTTGATGGCTACACCTTC
CDR3 length: 11; clone size: medium-sized; J gene: TRBJ1-5; D gene: .; V gene: TRBV28; CDR3 protein: CASSSWQPQHF; CDR3 DNA: TGTGCCAGCAGTAGCTGGCAGCCCCAGCATTTT
CDR3 length: 15; clone size: few; J gene: TRBJ1-2; D gene: .; V gene: TRBV18; CDR3 protein: CASSPTDAGLYGYTF; CDR3 DNA: TGTGCCAGCTCACCTACTGACGCAGGACTCTATGGCTACACCTTC
CDR3 length: 15; clone size: .; J gene: TRBJ2-1; D gene: .; V gene: TRBV7-2; CDR3 protein: CASSTQRKGYNEQFF; CDR3 DNA: TGTGCCAGCAGCACTCAGCGGAAGGGGTACAATGAGCAGTTCTTC
CDR3 length: 13; clone size: .; J gene: TRBJ2-1; D gene: .; V gene: TRBV11-1; CDR3 protein: CASSFRRRGGNFF; CDR3 DNA: TGTGCCAGCAGCTTCCGAAGGCGGGGTGGAAATTTCTTC
CDR3 length: 14; clone size: .; J gene: TRBJ2-2; D gene: TRBD2; V gene: TRBV2; CDR3 protein: CASRGTSGSGELFF; CDR3 DNA: TGTGCCAGCAGAGGGACTAGCGGGAGTGGGGAGCTGTTTTTT
CDR3 length: 12; clone size: .; J gene: TRBJ2-5; D gene: .; V gene: TRBV18; CDR3 protein: CASSPHQETQYF; CDR3 DNA: TGTGCCAGCTCACCCCACCAAGAGACCCAGTACTTC
CDR3 length: 16; clone size: .; J gene: TRBJ1-1; D gene: TRBD1; V gene: TRBV11-1; CDR3 protein: CASSLGRQGSRTEAFF; CDR3 DNA: TGTGCCAGCAGCTTAGGGAGACAGGGGTCGCGAACTGAAGCTTTCTTT
CDR3 length: 15; clone size: .; J gene: TRBJ2-5; D gene: .; V gene: TRBV7-2; CDR3 protein: CASSSYVANQETQYF; CDR3 DNA: TGTGCCAGCAGCTCCTATGTGGCTAACCAAGAGACCCAGTACTTC
CDR3 length: 13; clone size: .; J gene: TRBJ2-3; D gene: .; V gene: TRBV18; CDR3 protein: CASSSRETDTQYF; CDR3 DNA: TGTGCCAGCTCATCCAGGGAAACAGATACGCAGTATTTT
CDR3 length: 15; clone size: .; J gene: TRBJ2-3; D gene: TRBD2; V gene: TRBV29-1; CDR3 protein: CSVEEVAGGPDTQYF; CDR3 DNA: TGCAGCGTTGAAGAAGTAGCGGGAGGGCCAGATACGCAGTATTTT
CDR3 length: 16; clone size: once; J gene: TRBJ2-3; D gene: TRBD2; V gene: TRBV7-7; CDR3 protein: CASSRGLAGGTDTQYF; CDR3 DNA: TGTGCCAGCAGCCGAGGACTAGCGGGAGGGACAGATACGCAGTATTTT
CDR3 length: 16; clone size: few; J gene: TRBJ2-3; D gene: TRBD2; V gene: TRBV11-2; CDR3 protein: CASSFRGGSLPDTQYF; CDR3 DNA: TGTGCCAGCAGCTTTCGTGGCGGGAGCCTCCCAGATACGCAGTATTTT
CDR3 length: 14; clone size: .; J gene: TRBJ2-4; D gene: .; V gene: TRBV5-1; CDR3 protein: CASSISGTKNIQYF; CDR3 DNA: TGCGCCAGCAGCATTAGCGGTACCAAAAACATTCAGTACTTC
CDR3 length: 15; clone size: .; J gene: TRBJ2-2; D gene: .; V gene: TRBV6-5; CDR3 protein: CASSYFPGFTGELFF; CDR3 DNA: TGTGCCAGCAGTTACTTCCCGGGATTCACCGGGGAGCTGTTTTTT
CDR3 length: 13; clone size: .; J gene: TRBJ1-5; D gene: .; V gene: TRBV2; CDR3 protein: CASSGDGNQPQHF; CDR3 DNA: TGTGCCAGCAGTGGAGACGGAAATCAGCCCCAGCATTTT
CDR3 length: 16; clone size: .; J gene: TRBJ2-3; D gene: TRBD2; V gene: TRBV19; CDR3 protein: CASTELAGASTDTQYF; CDR3 DNA: TGTGCCAGTACGGAATTGGCGGGAGCTAGCACAGATACGCAGTATTTT
CDR3 length: 14; clone size: .; J gene: TRBJ1-4; D gene: .; V gene: TRBV4-3; CDR3 protein: CASSQDGPSEKLFF; CDR3 DNA: TGCGCCAGCAGCCAAGATGGGCCATCCGAAAAACTGTTTTTT